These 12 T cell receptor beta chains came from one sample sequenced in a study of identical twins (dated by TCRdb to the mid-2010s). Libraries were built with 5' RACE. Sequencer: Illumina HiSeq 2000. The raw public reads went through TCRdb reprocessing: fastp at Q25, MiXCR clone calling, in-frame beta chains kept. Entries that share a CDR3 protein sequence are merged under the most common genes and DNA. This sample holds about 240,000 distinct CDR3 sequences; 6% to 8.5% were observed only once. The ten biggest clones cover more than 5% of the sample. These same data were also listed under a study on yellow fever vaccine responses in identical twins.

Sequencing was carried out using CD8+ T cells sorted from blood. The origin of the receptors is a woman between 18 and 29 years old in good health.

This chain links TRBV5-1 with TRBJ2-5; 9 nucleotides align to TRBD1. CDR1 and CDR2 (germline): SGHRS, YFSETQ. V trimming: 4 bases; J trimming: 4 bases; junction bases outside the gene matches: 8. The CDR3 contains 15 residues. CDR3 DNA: TGCGCCAGCAGCCCATGGTCGACAGGGGGAGAGACCCAGTACTTC. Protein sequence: CASSPWSTGGETQYF.

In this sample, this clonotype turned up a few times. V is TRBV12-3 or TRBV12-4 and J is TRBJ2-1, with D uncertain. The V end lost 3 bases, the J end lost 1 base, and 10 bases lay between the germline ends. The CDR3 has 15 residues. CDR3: CASSFSSISYNEQFF. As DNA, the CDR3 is TGTGCCAGCAGTTTTAGTAGCATTTCCTACAATGAGCAGTTCTTC.

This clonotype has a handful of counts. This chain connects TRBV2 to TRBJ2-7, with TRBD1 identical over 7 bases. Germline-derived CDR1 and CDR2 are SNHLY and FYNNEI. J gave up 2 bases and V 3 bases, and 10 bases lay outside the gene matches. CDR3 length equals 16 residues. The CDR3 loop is CASSELVQGSTYEQYF. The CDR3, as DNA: TGTGCCAGCAGTGAGTTGGTACAGGGGTCTACCTACGAGCAGTACTTC.

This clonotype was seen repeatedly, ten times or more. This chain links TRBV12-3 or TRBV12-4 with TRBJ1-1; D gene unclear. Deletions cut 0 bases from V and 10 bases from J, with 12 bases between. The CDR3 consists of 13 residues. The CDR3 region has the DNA TGTGCCAGCAGTTTAGCGGGCCCCAACGGAGCTTTCTTT. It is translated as CASSLAGPNGAFF.

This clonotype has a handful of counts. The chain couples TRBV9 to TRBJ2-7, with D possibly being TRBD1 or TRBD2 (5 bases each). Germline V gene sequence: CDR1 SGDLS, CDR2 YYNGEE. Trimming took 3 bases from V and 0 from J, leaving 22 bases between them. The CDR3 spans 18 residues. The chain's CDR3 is CASSDPAAGAASSYEQYF. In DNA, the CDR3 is TGTGCCAGCAGCGACCCCGCCGCCGGGGCGGCGAGCTCCTACGAGCAGTACTTC.

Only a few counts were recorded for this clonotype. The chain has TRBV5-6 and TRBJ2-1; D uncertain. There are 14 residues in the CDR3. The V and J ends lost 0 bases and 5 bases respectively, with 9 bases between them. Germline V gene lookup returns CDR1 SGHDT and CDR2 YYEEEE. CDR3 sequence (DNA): TGTGCCAGCAGCTTGGGTGGCCCGCACAATGAGCAGTTCTTC. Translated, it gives CASSLGGPHNEQFF.

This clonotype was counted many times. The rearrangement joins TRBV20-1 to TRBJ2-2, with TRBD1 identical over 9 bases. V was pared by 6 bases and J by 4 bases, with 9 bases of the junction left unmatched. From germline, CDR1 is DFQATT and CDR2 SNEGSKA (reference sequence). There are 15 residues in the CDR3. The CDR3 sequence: CSAVTGGIGTGELFF. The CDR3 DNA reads TGCAGTGCCGTGACAGGGGGTATCGGCACCGGGGAGCTGTTTTTT.

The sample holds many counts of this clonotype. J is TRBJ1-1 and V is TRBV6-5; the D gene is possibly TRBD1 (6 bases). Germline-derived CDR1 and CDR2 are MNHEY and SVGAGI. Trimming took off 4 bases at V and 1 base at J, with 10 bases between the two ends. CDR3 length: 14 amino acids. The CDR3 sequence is CASSSQGQNTEAFF. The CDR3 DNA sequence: TGTGCCAGCAGTTCACAGGGCCAGAACACTGAAGCTTTCTTT.

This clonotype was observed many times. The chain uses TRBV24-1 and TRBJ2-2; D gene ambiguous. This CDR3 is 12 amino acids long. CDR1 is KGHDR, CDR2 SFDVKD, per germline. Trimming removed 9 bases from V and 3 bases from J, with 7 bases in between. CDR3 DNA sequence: TGTGCCACCGAGGCGGACACCGGGGAGCTGTTTTTT. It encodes CATEADTGELFF.

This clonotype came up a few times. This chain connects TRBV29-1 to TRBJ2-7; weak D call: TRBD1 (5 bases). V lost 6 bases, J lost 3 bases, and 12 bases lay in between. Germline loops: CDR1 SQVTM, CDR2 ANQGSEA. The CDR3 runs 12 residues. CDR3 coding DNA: TGCAGCGTCACGCTTGACAGCTACGAGCAGTACGTC. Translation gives CSVTLDSYEQYV.

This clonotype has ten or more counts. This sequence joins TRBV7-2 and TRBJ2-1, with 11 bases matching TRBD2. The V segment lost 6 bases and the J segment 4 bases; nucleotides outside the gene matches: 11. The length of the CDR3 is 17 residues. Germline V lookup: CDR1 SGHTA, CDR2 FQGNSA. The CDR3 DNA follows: TGTGCCAGCAGTTACCCGGAACTAGCGGGGGAGTACAATGAGCAGTTCTTC. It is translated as CASSYPELAGEYNEQFF. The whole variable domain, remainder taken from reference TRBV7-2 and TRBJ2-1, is GAGVSQSPSNKVTEKGKDVELRCDPISGHTALYWYRQSLGQGLEFLIYFQGNSAPDKSGLPSDRFSAERTGGSVSTLTIQRTQQEDSAVYLCASSYPELAGEYNEQFFGPGTRLTVL.

CDR3 DNA sequence: TGTGCCAGCAGCCAAAAGCGGGGGGGCTTCAATGAGCAGTTCTTC. Protein sequence: CASSQKRGGFNEQFF. The chain couples TRBV3-1 to TRBJ2-1; TRBD2 aligns across 10 bases. Germline CDR1 reads LGHDT; CDR2 reads YNNKEL (reference sequence). The CDR3 has 15 residues. V lost 2 bases, J lost 6 bases, and 4 bases stayed unmatched.